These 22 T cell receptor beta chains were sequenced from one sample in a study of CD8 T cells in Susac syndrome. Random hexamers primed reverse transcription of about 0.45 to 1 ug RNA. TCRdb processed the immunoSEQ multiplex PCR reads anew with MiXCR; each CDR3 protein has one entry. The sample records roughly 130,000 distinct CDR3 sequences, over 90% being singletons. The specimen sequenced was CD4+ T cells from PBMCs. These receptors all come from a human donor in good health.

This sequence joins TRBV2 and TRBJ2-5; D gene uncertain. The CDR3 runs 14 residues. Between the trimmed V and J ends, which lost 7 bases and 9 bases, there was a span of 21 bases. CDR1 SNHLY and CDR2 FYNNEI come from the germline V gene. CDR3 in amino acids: CASKTGLVVGPQYF. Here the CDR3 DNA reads TGTGCCAGCAAGACTGGTCTAGTTGTAGGCCCCCAGTACTTC.

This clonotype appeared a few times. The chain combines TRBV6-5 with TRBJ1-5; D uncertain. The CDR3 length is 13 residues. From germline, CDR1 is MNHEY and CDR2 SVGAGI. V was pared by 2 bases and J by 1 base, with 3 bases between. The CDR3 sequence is CASSYGSNQPQHF. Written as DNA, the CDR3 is TGTGCCAGCAGTTACGGGAGCAATCAGCCCCAGCATTTT.

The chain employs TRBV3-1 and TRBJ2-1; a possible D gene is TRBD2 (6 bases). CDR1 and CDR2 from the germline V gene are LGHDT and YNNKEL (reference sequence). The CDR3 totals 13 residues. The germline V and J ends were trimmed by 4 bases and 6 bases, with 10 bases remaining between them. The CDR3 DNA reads TGTGCCAGCAGCCTAGCGGCCCTCAATGAGCAGTTCTTC. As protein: CASSLAALNEQFF.

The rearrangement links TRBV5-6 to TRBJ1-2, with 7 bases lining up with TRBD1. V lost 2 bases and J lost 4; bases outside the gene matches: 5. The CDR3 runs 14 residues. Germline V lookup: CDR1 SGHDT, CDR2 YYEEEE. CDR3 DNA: TGTGCCAGCAGCTTCCAGGGGGGCAGCTATGGCTACACCTTC. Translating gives CASSFQGGSYGYTF.

The CDR3 nucleotides read TGCAGTGCTGACCGGGCCAACAGTGGGCAGTACTTC. It yields the protein CSADRANSGQYF. V is TRBV20-1 and J is TRBJ2-7; D not resolved. V lost 5 bases to trimming and J lost 9 bases, with 17 bases between them. The germline V gene encodes CDR1 DFQATT and CDR2 SNEGSKA (reference sequence). This CDR3 is 12 amino acids long.

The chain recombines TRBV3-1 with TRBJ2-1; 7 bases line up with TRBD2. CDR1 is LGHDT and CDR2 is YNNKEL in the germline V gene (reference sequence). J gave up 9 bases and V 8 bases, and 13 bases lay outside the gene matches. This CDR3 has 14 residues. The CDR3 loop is CASQLRGSLGEQFF. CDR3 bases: TGTGCCAGCCAACTCCGCGGGAGCTTAGGTGAGCAGTTCTTC.

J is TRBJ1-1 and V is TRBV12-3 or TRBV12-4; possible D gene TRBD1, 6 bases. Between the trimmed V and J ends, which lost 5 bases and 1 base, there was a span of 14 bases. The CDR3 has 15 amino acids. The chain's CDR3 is CASSRYRDRNTEAFF. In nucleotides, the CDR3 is TGTGCCAGCAGTAGATACAGGGATCGGAACACTGAAGCTTTCTTT.

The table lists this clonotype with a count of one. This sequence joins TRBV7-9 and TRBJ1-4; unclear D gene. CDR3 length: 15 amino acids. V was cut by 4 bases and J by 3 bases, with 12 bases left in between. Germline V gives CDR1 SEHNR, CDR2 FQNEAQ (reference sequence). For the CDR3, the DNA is TGTGCCAGCAGCTGGGGAGTCGCATCTAATGAAAAACTGTTTTTT. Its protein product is CASSWGVASNEKLFF.

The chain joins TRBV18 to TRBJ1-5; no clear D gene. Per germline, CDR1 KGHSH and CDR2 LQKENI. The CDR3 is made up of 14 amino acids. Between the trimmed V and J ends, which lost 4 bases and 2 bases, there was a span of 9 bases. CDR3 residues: CASSLQVGNQPQHF. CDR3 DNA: TGTGCCAGCTCACTCCAGGTTGGCAATCAGCCCCAGCATTTT.

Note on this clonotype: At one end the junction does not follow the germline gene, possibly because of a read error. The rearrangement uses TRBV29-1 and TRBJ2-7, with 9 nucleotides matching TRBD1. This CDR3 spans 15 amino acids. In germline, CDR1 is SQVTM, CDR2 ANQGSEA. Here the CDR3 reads CSVGGTGRRSYDQYF. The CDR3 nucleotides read TGCAGCGTAGGGGGGACAGGGAGGAGGAGCTACGATCAGTACTTC.

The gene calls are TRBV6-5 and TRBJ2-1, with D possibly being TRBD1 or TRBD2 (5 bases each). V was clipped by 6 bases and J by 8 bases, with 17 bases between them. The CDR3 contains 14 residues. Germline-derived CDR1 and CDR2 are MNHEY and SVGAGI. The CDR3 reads CASSSLAGGDEQFF. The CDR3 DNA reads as TGTGCCAGCAGCTCTTTAGCTGGGGGAGATGAGCAGTTCTTC.

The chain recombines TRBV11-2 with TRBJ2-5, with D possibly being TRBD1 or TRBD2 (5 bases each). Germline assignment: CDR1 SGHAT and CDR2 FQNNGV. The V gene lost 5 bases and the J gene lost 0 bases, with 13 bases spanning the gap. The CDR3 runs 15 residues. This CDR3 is CASSQSGLNQETQYF. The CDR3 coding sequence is TGTGCCAGCAGCCAGTCGGGGCTCAACCAAGAGACCCAGTACTTC.

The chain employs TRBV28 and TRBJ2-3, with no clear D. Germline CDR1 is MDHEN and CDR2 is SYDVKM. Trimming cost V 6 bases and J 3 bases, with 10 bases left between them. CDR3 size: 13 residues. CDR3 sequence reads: CASSPAPTDTQYF. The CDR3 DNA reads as TGTGCCAGCAGCCCCGCGCCTACAGATACGCAGTATTTT.

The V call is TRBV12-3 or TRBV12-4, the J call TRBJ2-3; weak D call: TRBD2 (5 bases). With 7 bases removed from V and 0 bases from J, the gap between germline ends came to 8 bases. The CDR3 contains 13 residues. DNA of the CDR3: TGTGCCAGCACCCGGGGTAGCACAGATACGCAGTATTTT. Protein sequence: CASTRGSTDTQYF.

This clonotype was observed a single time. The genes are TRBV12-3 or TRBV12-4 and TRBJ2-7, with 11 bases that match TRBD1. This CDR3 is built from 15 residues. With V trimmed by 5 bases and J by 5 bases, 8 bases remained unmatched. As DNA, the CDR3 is TGTGCCAGCAGTCTGGACAGGGGGCCTACCCACGAGCAGTACTTC. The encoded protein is CASSLDRGPTHEQYF.

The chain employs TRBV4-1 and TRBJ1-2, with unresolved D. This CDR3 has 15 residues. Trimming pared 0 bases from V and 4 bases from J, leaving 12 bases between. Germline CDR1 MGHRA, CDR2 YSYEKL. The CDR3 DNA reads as TGCGCCAGCAGCCAAGAGGGCAGTTGGGCCTATGGCTACACCTTC. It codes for CASSQEGSWAYGYTF.

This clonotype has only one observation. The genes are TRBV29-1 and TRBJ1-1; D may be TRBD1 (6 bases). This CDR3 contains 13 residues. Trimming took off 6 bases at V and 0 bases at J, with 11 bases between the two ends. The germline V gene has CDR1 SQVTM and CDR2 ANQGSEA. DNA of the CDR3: TGCAGCGTGAACAGGGTTATGAACACTGAAGCTTTCTTT. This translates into CSVNRVMNTEAFF.

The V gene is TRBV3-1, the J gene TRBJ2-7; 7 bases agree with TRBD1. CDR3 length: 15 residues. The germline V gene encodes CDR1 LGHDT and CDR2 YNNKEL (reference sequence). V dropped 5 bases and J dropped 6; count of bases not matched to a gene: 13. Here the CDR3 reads CASSKNRGSLGEQYF. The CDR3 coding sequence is TGTGCCAGCAGCAAGAACAGGGGATCCCTTGGCGAGCAGTACTTC.

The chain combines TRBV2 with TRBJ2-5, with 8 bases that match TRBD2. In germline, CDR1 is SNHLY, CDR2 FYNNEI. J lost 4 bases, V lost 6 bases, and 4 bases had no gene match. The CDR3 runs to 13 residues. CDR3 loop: CASRTSGGETQYF. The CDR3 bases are TGTGCCAGCAGGACCAGCGGGGGAGAGACCCAGTACTTC.

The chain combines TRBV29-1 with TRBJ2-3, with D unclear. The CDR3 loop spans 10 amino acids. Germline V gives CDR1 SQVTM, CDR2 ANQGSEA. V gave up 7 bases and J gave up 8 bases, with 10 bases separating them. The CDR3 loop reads CSALDLTQYF. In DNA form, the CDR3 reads TGCAGCGCCCTAGATCTTACGCAGTATTTT.

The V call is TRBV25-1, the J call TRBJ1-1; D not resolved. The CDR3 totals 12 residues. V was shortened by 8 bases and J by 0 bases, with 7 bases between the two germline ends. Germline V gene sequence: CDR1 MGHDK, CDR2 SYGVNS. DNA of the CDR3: TGTGCCAGCGTGGGCTTGAACACTGAAGCTTTCTTT. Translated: CASVGLNTEAFF.

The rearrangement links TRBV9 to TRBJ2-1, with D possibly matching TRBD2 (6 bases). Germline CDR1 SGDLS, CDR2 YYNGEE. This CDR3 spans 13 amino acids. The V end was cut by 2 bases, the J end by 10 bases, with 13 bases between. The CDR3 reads CASSVQGAGEQFF. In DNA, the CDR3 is TGTGCCAGCAGCGTCCAGGGAGCGGGCGAGCAGTTCTTC.